This T cell receptor beta chain was captured by sequencing in a study of spatial heterogeneity in lung cancer. About the research overall: The library had UMIs, and each TCR and UMI pair averaged more than ten raw reads. Findings of the study overall: Tallies of expanded TCRs, which were sorted into ubiquitous and regional groups, correlated with counts of ubiquitous and regional nonsynonymous mutations, respectively. Expanded intratumoral alpha and beta TCR counts tracked tumor mutation counts.

Carried by each TCR cDNA molecule was a unique molecular identifier. TCRdb re-called the 5' RACE reads through MiXCR, storing one row per CDR3 protein. The sample lists about 24,000 distinct CDR3 sequences; under 10% were seen once. This clonotype is medium-sized in the sample. No antigen is known for it. Time point specified: sample taken at primary tumor resection. No cells were sorted before sequencing. The whole RNA sequenced was extracted from tumor, nontumor lung or frozen PBMC. The trim removed 2 bases at V and 6 bases at J, leaving 7 bases unmatched. CDR1 SGDLS and CDR2 YYNGEE come from the germline V gene. The CDR3 is 14 residues long.

The sequence derives from a male donor with early-stage non-small cell lung cancer. Sequencing was performed on lung tumor tissue, taken at surgery. The V call is TRBV9, the J call TRBJ2-7; 8 bases line up with TRBD1. CDR3: CASSVDRVPREQYF. In DNA form, the CDR3 reads TGTGCCAGCAGCGTGGACAGGGTGCCTCGCGAGCAGTACTTC.